Described below is a single T cell receptor beta chain sequence and its context. Its antigen is not known. Time point denoted: patch test 1, 2 weeks after DPC sensitization. The treatment is: therapeutic diphenylcyclopropenone sensitization with weekly scalp DPC. Donors, patients with alopecia ranging from 18 to 70 years old and judged suitable for DPC, provided samples. The CDR3 runs to 18 residues. V was pared by 3 bases and J by 4 bases, with 25 bases between. Germline CDR1 reads DFQATT; CDR2 reads SNEGSKA (reference sequence). The sample is drawn from a study of human T cells and chemical hapten exposure. As for the study in general: Patients, mostly women, had alopecia areata, alopecia totalis or alopecia universalis. Study results and limitations: The presence of alopecia in the donors means their immune response may differ from healthy people's.

TCRdb processed the RACE reads anew with MiXCR; each CDR3 protein has one entry. Of fewer than 500,000 distinct CDR3 sequences in the sample, approximately 5.1% were seen once. The sequences come from whole blood, collected in connection with sensitization to the hapten diphenylcyclopropenone (DPC). This clonotype was sampled from a woman aged 45-65 years with alopecia areata. Some clones in this sample may be carry-over from other donors' samples. The chain uses TRBV20-1 and TRBJ1-5; tentative D call: TRBD1 (5 bases). The CDR3 reads CSARNRDVRARRNQPQHF. The DNA for the CDR3 is TGCAGTGCTAGGAACCGGGACGTCAGGGCTCGTCGGAATCAGCCCCAGCATTTT.